These T cell receptor beta chains were read from a single sample in a study of Graves' ophthalmopathy and Graves' hyperthyroidism. TCRdb re-derived calls from the multiplex PCR reads in MiXCR, one entry per CDR3 protein. In the table there are over 450,000 distinct CDR3 sequences, around an eighth of which are singletons. Sample: blood. Receptors originate from a woman in her twenties or thirties with Graves' ophthalmopathy. The CDR3 runs from the conserved cysteine through the conserved F or W. D genes are given only for firm matches. The size field is filled for only some rows; it gives once, few, many or a size class.

D	size	J	V	DNA	CDR3
TRBD2	few	TRBJ2-7	TRBV11-2	TGTGCCAGCAGCTTAGTAAGCCTAGCGGGAGAGGGCGAGCAGTACTTC	CASSLVSLAGEGEQYF
TRBD1	many	TRBJ2-3	TRBV28	TGTGCCAGCAGTTCGATCGGACAGGGAAACACAGATACGCAGTATTTT	CASSSIGQGNTDTQYF
TRBD1	NA	TRBJ1-2	TRBV20-1	TGCAGTGCTAGAGATCGGGACAGGTTTAACTATGGCTACACCTTC	CSARDRDRFNYGYTF
NA	many	TRBJ2-3	TRBV6-1	TGTGCCAGCAGGGAGACAGATACGCAGTATTTT	CASRETDTQYF
NA	many	TRBJ1-5	TRBV20-1	TGCAGTGCCGGGGCGGGGAGCAGCAATCAGCCCCAGCATTTT	CSAGAGSSNQPQHF
NA	many	TRBJ1-1	TRBV30	TGTGCCTCTTACCCCGGGGCCACTGAAGCTTTCTTT	CASYPGATEAFF
TRBD1	many	TRBJ1-2	TRBV7-9	TGTGCCAGCAGTCTTCAGGGGGCCGTGGTTGGCTACACCTTC	CASSLQGAVVGYTF
NA	NA	TRBJ1-1	TRBV12-3/TRBV12-4	TGTGCCAGCAGTTTCGGTGAAGCTTTCTTT	CASSFGEAFF
NA	many	TRBJ1-6	TRBV7-9	TGTGCCAGCAGCTTAGATACAGGGATAAATTCACCCCTCCACTTT	CASSLDTGINSPLHF
NA	few	TRBJ2-7	TRBV4-1	TGCGCCAGCAGCCAAGTGCCCTGGGGGGAGAGGTACGAGCAGTACTTC	CASSQVPWGERYEQYF
TRBD1	many	TRBJ1-1	TRBV5-1	TGCGCCAGCAGTTCGACTCGGACAGGGGCAGAAGCTTTCTTT	CASSSTRTGAEAFF
NA	many	TRBJ1-1	TRBV9	TGTGCCAGCAGCGTAGGTGAAGGGGGACGGAACGAGGAGACTGAAGCTTTCTTT	CASSVGEGGRNEETEAFF
NA	many	TRBJ2-7	TRBV6-2/TRBV6-3	TGTGCCAGCAGTATCAGTGAGGGGTTCTCCTACGAGCAGTACTTC	CASSISEGFSYEQYF
NA	many	TRBJ1-1	TRBV9	TGTGCCAGCAGCTTAAGTGGTGGGACGAGAAACACTGAAGCTTTCTTT	CASSLSGGTRNTEAFF
NA	few	TRBJ2-4	TRBV12-3/TRBV12-4	TGTGCCAGCAGTCCCCGGGTCCGCTGGAACATTCAGTACTTC	CASSPRVRWNIQYF
TRBD1	many	TRBJ2-7	TRBV6-1	TGTGCCAGCAGTCGAATAGGGGGGACAGGGTCGGGGTTTACGTACTTC	CASSRIGGTGSGFTYF
NA	many	TRBJ2-5	TRBV28	TGTGCCAGCAGTTTATTGGCCTCGTGGGGCGAGACCCAGTACTTC	CASSLLASWGETQYF
NA	many	TRBJ2-5	TRBV28	TGTGCCAGCAGTTTATCCCCCACACGGAGTGGACCGCGAGGTAGCGAAGAGACCCAGTACTTC	CASSLSPTRSGPRGSEETQYF
TRBD1	many	TRBJ1-5	TRBV27	TGTGCCAGCAGTCCCACCTGGACAGGCTATAGCAATCAGCCCCAGCATTTT	CASSPTWTGYSNQPQHF
TRBD1	many	TRBJ1-5	TRBV19	TGTGCCAGTAGGGGACAGGACGGTTATAGCAATCAGCCCCAGCATTTT	CASRGQDGYSNQPQHF
TRBD2	NA	TRBJ2-7	TRBV18	TGTGCCAGCTCACCACCTCAGCGGGGCAACTACGAGCAGTACTTC	CASSPPQRGNYEQYF
NA	many	TRBJ1-2	TRBV11-3	TGTGCCAGCAGCTTTTATGAGAGGGACGGCTACACCTTC	CASSFYERDGYTF
NA	NA	TRBJ1-3	TRBV14	TGTGCCAGCAGCCAAGGACAGACTGGAAACACCATATATTTT	CASSQGQTGNTIYF
NA	many	TRBJ1-2	TRBV5-1	TGCGCCAGCAGCTCCCAAGCGGACAGAGGCTACACCTTC	CASSSQADRGYTF
NA	many	TRBJ1-2	TRBV6-1	TGTGCCAGCAGGACCCTCCGGGGCAGGCTTTATGGCTACACCTTC	CASRTLRGRLYGYTF
TRBD1	many	TRBJ1-2	TRBV3-1	TGTGCCAGCAGCCACTGGGACAGTAACTATGGCTACACCTTC	CASSHWDSNYGYTF
TRBD1	few	TRBJ1-1	TRBV25-1	TGTGCCAGCAGGGGGCCCCGACAGGGGGAAGCTTTCTTT	CASRGPRQGEAFF
TRBD1	many	TRBJ1-2	TRBV20-1	TGCAGTGCTAGCACAGGGGGCTATGGCTACACCTTC	CSASTGGYGYTF
NA	many	TRBJ2-4	TRBV20-1	TGCAGTGCTACCAGGGAGAGCGTTCAGTACTTC	CSATRESVQYF
NA	many	TRBJ1-5	TRBV7-2	TGTGCCAGCAGCGGGGGGCCATATAGCAATCAGCCCCAGCATTTT	CASSGGPYSNQPQHF
NA	many	TRBJ1-6	TRBV7-9	TGTGCCAGCAGCCCTTCGCACGGGGGGCAAAGATATAATTCACCCCTCCACTTT	CASSPSHGGQRYNSPLHF
TRBD2	many	TRBJ2-5	TRBV20-1	TGCAGTGCTAGAGTTGGGACTAGCGGGGGGGCCCCGCAAGAGACCCAGTACTTC	CSARVGTSGGAPQETQYF
NA	many	TRBJ1-1	TRBV15	TGTGCCACCAGCAGAGATATGGGAGGAGGCGCGGGGAACACTGAAGCTTTCTTT	CATSRDMGGGAGNTEAFF
TRBD1	many	TRBJ2-5	TRBV7-6	TGTGCCAGCAGCTTAGCGGTGACAGGGCAAGAGACCCAGTACTTC	CASSLAVTGQETQYF
TRBD1	NA	TRBJ1-5	TRBV11-2	TGTGCCAGCAGCGACCGGGACAGAAGTAGCAATCAGCCCCAGCATTTT	CASSDRDRSSNQPQHF
TRBD1	NA	TRBJ1-1	TRBV19	TGTGCCAGTAGTCCCCCGGACAGGGAGAACACTGAAGCTTTCTTT	CASSPPDRENTEAFF
NA	many	TRBJ2-5	TRBV6-5	TGTGCCAGCAGTTCCGGGAGAGGGGAGACCCAGTACTTC	CASSSGRGETQYF
TRBD2	many	TRBJ2-7	TRBV12-3/TRBV12-4	TGTGCCAGCAGCCGCAGCGGGGGGGCCGAAGAGCAGTACTTC	CASSRSGGAEEQYF
NA	many	TRBJ1-1	TRBV12-5	TGTGCTAGTGGTTTGGTACTCGGGAGAGGGAAGTACACTGAAGCTTTCTTT	CASGLVLGRGKYTEAFF
NA	many	TRBJ2-2	TRBV11-3	TGTGCCAGCAGCTTACAGAGTTCGAACACCGGGGAGCTGTTTTTT	CASSLQSSNTGELFF
TRBD1	few	TRBJ2-4	TRBV20-1	TGCAGTGCAACCCCCGACAGGGGGCCATCCTTAGCCAAAAACATTCAGTACTTC	CSATPDRGPSLAKNIQYF